Listed below are T cell receptor beta chains from one sample, sequenced in a study of blood T cells in healthy people across ages. MiXCR, run by TCRdb on the 5' RACE reads, gives a single entry per CDR3 protein. The sample lists hundreds of thousands of distinct CDR3 sequences; more than 50% were seen once. Sequencing was performed on blood. These receptors originate from a man aged 35-49 years in good health. Each CDR3 is given with its conserved first and last residue. D genes are given only for firm matches. Part of the rows lack a size; the others show once, few, many or a class for expanded clones.

d_call	v_call	clone_size	j_call	cdr3_aa	cdr3_nt
NA	TRBV27	once	TRBJ2-3	CASSFNQQGDDTQYF	TGTGCCAGCAGTTTTAATCAGCAGGGTGACGATACGCAGTATTTT
NA	TRBV6-2/TRBV6-3	NA	TRBJ2-7	CASSFTTSGTGGYEQYF	TGTGCCAGCAGTTTTACGACATCAGGGACTGGCGGGTACGAGCAGTACTTC
NA	TRBV6-1	NA	TRBJ2-7	CASSPNWDFRMDYEQYF	TGTGCCAGCAGCCCTAACTGGGACTTCCGGATGGACTACGAGCAGTACTTC
NA	TRBV12-3/TRBV12-4	few	TRBJ2-3	CASSFLTGSEYF	TGTGCCAGCAGTTTCCTAACCGGATCTGAGTATTTT
TRBD2	TRBV20-1	few	TRBJ2-1	CSARFRLAGREDEQFF	TGCAGTGCTAGATTCCGACTAGCGGGAAGGGAAGATGAGCAGTTCTTC
NA	TRBV9	few	TRBJ2-7	CASSTELAYEQYF	TGTGCCAGCAGTACGGAATTAGCCTACGAGCAGTACTTC
TRBD1	TRBV4-1	many	TRBJ2-3	CASSQDRDRGSDTQYF	TGCGCCAGCAGCCAAGACCGGGACAGGGGGTCAGATACGCAGTATTTT
TRBD2	TRBV5-6	NA	TRBJ2-3	CASSLAGGLSDTQYF	TGTGCCAGCAGCTTGGCGGGGGGGCTATCAGATACGCAGTATTTT
TRBD2	TRBV20-1	once	TRBJ2-5	CSASVVAGANQETQYF	TGCAGTGCTAGTGTGGTAGCGGGAGCAAATCAAGAGACCCAGTACTTC
NA	TRBV4-2	few	TRBJ2-5	CASSQVRVPLQETQYF	TGTGCCAGCAGCCAAGTCAGGGTCCCCCTCCAAGAGACCCAGTACTTC
NA	TRBV7-9	NA	TRBJ2-4	CASSEPRGGGIAKNIQYF	TGTGCCAGCAGCGAGCCCCGTGGTGGCGGCATAGCCAAAAACATTCAGTACTTC
TRBD1	TRBV25-1	NA	TRBJ2-1	CASSEQGVKDEQFF	TGTGCCAGCAGTGAACAGGGGGTAAAGGATGAGCAGTTCTTC
NA	TRBV11-2	few	TRBJ1-2	CASPSLWSGIGGYTF	TGTGCCAGCCCCTCCCTCTGGAGCGGAATCGGTGGCTACACCTTC
NA	TRBV7-2	NA	TRBJ2-3	CASSFGGGTSTDTQYF	TGTGCCAGCAGCTTCGGGGGCGGTACTAGCACAGATACGCAGTATTTT
NA	TRBV3-1	NA	TRBJ1-6	CASSLPIGSYNSPLHF	TGTGCCAGCAGCCTTCCTATCGGCTCCTATAATTCACCCCTCCACTTT
TRBD2	TRBV4-2	NA	TRBJ2-3	CASSHFTSGDSTDTQYF	TGTGCCAGCAGCCATTTCACTAGCGGGGATTCCACAGATACGCAGTATTTT
TRBD2	TRBV6-6	NA	TRBJ2-5	CASSSIAGGEYDEQYF	TGTGCCAGCAGCTCAATAGCGGGAGGAGAATATGATGAGCAGTACTTC
NA	TRBV28	NA	TRBJ2-7	CASSLMAIGPKSSYNEQYF	TGTGCCAGCAGTTTGATGGCTATAGGACCTAAGAGCTCCTACAATGAGCAGTACTTC
NA	TRBV20-1	NA	TRBJ2-5	CSAREQSSRIQTQYF	TGCAGTGCTAGAGAGCAGTCGTCCAGGATCCAGACCCAGTACTTC
NA	TRBV24-1	NA	TRBJ2-7	CATSTPGGYEQYF	TGTGCCACCAGCACTCCCGGGGGCTACGAGCAGTACTTC
TRBD1	TRBV4-3	NA	TRBJ1-1	CASSQDRDRTNTEAFF	TGCGCCAGCAGCCAGGACCGGGACAGAACGAACACTGAAGCTTTCTTT
NA	TRBV11-3	NA	TRBJ2-1	CASSPGRGYYNEQFF	TGTGCCAGCAGCCCGGGACGGGGATACTACAATGAGCAGTTCTTC
NA	TRBV3-1	few	TRBJ2-7	CASSEIQGYEQYF	TGTGCCAGCAGCGAAATACAGGGCTACGAGCAGTACTTC
NA	TRBV28	NA	TRBJ1-1	CASRLSGFAEAFF	TGTGCCAGTCGATTATCCGGGTTCGCTGAAGCTTTCTTT
TRBD1	TRBV29-1	few	TRBJ2-1	CSVVLDPQGALNEQFF	TGCAGCGTTGTACTAGATCCCCAGGGGGCTCTCAATGAGCAGTTCTTC
NA	TRBV29-1	few	TRBJ2-3	CSVGAPDRTDTQYF	TGCAGCGTTGGAGCACCCGACCGCACAGATACGCAGTATTTT
NA	TRBV14	NA	TRBJ2-1	CASIGAGNEQFF	TGTGCCAGCATAGGGGCGGGGAATGAGCAGTTCTTC
NA	TRBV7-2	once	TRBJ1-2	CASSLDTKGYNYGYTF	TGTGCCAGCAGCTTGGACACTAAGGGTTATAACTATGGCTACACCTTC
TRBD2	TRBV7-2	NA	TRBJ2-1	CASSTPSGGPGEQFF	TGTGCCAGCAGCACCCCTAGCGGGGGGCCGGGTGAGCAGTTCTTC
NA	TRBV5-5	NA	TRBJ2-7	CASSDPGRGWYEQYF	TGTGCCAGCAGCGACCCTGGCCGGGGGTGGTACGAGCAGTACTTC
TRBD2	TRBV20-1	NA	TRBJ2-3	CSANLWTSGRRDTQYF	TGCAGTGCGAATCTCTGGACTAGCGGGAGAAGAGATACGCAGTATTTT